This TCR beta chain comes out of a study of T cell responses to AZD1222 COVID-19 vaccine. Comments on this clone: What it binds is not known.

Findings of the study overall: Clonal diversity was possibly underestimated, and the donors were mostly white British, with more females. When two AZD1222 doses had been given, Spike-specific TCR breadth and depth rose. Unmutated regions of variants are reportedly targeted by nearly half of spike-specific TCRs.

Clones were read by immunoSEQ multiplex PCR, and TCRdb kept only the in-frame ones, dropping some. The table has some 150,000 clones, approximately 91% seen once. The source is an adult who had recovered from COVID-19. The sequencing here drew on peripheral blood, taken after recovery from COVID-19.

The CDR3 sequence is CASSHDRVGNTEAFF. CDR3 nucleotides: TGTGCCAGCAGCCACGACAGGGTAGGGAACACTGAAGCTTTCTTT. The genes are TRBV7-2 and TRBJ1-1, with 7 nucleotides matching TRBD1. V was clipped by 5 bases and J by 1 base; unmatched bases: 7. The CDR3 contains 15 residues. The germline gives CDR1 SGHTA, CDR2 FQGNSA.